This passage covers 17 T cell receptor beta chains from one sample sequenced in a study of OX40 agonist ivuxolimab in advanced cancers. The method was immunoSEQ multiplex PCR; TCRdb's version includes in-frame clones alone and lacks a portion of them. The sample has over 100,000 clones, about 93% seen once. The sample in question was CD4+ or CD8+ T cells sorted from blood, obtained in a trial of the OX40 agonist ivuxolimab. These receptors all stem from an adult with an advanced solid tumor such as melanoma, head and neck, liver or kidney cancer.

The gene calls are TRBV5-8 and TRBJ2-3; 10 nucleotides agree with TRBD2. Germline loops: CDR1 SGHTS, CDR2 YDEGEE. V was clipped by 4 bases and J by 0 bases; unmatched bases: 5. This CDR3 is built from 16 residues. For the CDR3, the DNA is TGTGCCAGCAGCGGGGGACTAGCGATTAGCACAGATACGCAGTATTTT. Protein: CASSGGLAISTDTQYF.

This chain connects TRBV18 to TRBJ2-6; D perhaps matches TRBD2 (6 bases). CDR1 KGHSH and CDR2 LQKENI come from the germline V gene. Trimming took 3 bases from V and 0 from J, leaving 21 bases between them. CDR3 length: 20 amino acids. CDR3 sequence: CASSPGGALGSLSGANVLTF. CDR3 bases: TGTGCCAGCTCACCTGGCGGGGCGCTGGGCTCTCTCTCTGGGGCCAACGTCCTGACTTTC.

The rearrangement links TRBV5-1 to TRBJ1-3, with TRBD1 matching 7 bases. The CDR3 sequence is 15 residues long. J lost 2 bases, V lost 5 bases, and 7 bases had no gene match. The germline V gene has CDR1 SGHRS and CDR2 YFSETQ. This chain's CDR3 is CASRSGDRTGNTIYF. In DNA form, the CDR3 reads TGCGCCAGCAGGTCGGGGGACAGAACTGGAAACACCATATATTTT.

In this sample, this clone turned up once. The J gene is TRBJ2-1, the V gene TRBV2, with TRBD1 as a possible D gene (7 bases). The CDR3 extends over 16 amino acids. Germline V gene data show CDR1 as SNHLY and CDR2 as FYNNEI. V gave up 6 bases and J gave up 0 bases, with 15 bases separating them. Written as DNA, the CDR3 is TGTGCCAGCAGGGCACGACAGGGAGGCTCCTACAATGAGCAGTTCTTC. Translation gives CASRARQGGSYNEQFF. The full variable domain, rest sourced from reference TRBV2 and TRBJ2-1, is EPEVTQTPSHQVTQMGQEVILRCVPISNHLYFYWYRQILGQKVEFLVSFYNNEISEKSEIFDDQFSVERPDGSNFTLKIRSTKLEDSAMYFCASRARQGGSYNEQFFGPGTRLTVL.

Only one count was recorded for this clone. This chain links TRBV7-2 with TRBJ2-7; D call uncertain. The CDR3 loop spans 13 amino acids. Germline V gives CDR1 SGHTA, CDR2 FQGNSA. The ends were cut back, 4 bases at V and 2 bases at J, with 9 bases in the middle. The CDR3 DNA reads TGTGCCAGCAGCTCGACTCCTACCTACGAGCAGTACTTC. It is translated as CASSSTPTYEQYF.

This clone was observed once. This chain links TRBV6-6 with TRBJ1-1; D ambiguous. Germline V gene lookup returns CDR1 MNHNY and CDR2 SVGAGI (reference sequence). V shed 7 bases and J shed 0 bases, with 9 bases lying between them. The CDR3 spans 13 residues. Written as DNA, the CDR3 is TGTGCCAGCAACGCCGGACTGAACACTGAAGCTTTCTTT. Amino acids: CASNAGLNTEAFF.

The chain recombines TRBV7-2 with TRBJ2-5, with D perhaps TRBD2 (5 bases). The CDR3 extends over 15 amino acids. V was clipped by 2 bases and J by 4 bases, with 14 bases between them. In germline, CDR1 is SGHTA, CDR2 FQGNSA. The DNA for the CDR3 is TGTGCCAGCAGCTTAATTCTTGGCCGGGGAGAGACCCAGTACTTC. It is translated as CASSLILGRGETQYF.

The chain is built from TRBV30 and TRBJ1-6, with TRBD1 matching 7 bases. The CDR3 consists of 13 residues. The germline CDR1 and CDR2 sequences are GTSNPN and SVGIG (reference sequence). Germline trimming cut 2 bases from V and 11 bases from J; bases unmatched to any gene: 6. The CDR3 nucleotides are TGTGCCTGGAGTAGGACAGGCCCCCCACCCCTCCACTTT. Encoded protein: CAWSRTGPPPLHF.

DNA of the CDR3: TGTGCCAGCAGTACAGGTGAGAGAACTGAAGCTTTCTTT. Amino acid sequence: CASSTGERTEAFF. J is TRBJ1-1 and V is TRBV5-4; a weak D match, TRBD1 (5 bases). Trimming removed 5 bases at V and 5 bases at J, with 13 bases between. The CDR3 sequence is 13 residues long. The germline gives CDR1 SGHNT, CDR2 YYREEE (reference sequence).

This chain links TRBV5-1 with TRBJ1-2; TRBD1 aligns across 9 bases. The CDR3 has 13 residues. Germline V gene lookup returns CDR1 SGHRS and CDR2 YFSETQ. J gave up 7 bases and V 2 bases, and 3 bases lay outside the gene matches. DNA of the CDR3: TGCGCCAGCAGCTTCACAGGGGGCACTGGCTACACCTTC. Translation gives CASSFTGGTGYTF.

V and J are TRBV27 and TRBJ2-7; TRBD1 is a possible D gene (6 bases). Trimming removed 5 bases from V and 4 bases from J, with 18 bases in between. CDR1 is MNHEY and CDR2 is SMNVEV in the germline V gene (reference sequence). The CDR3 runs to 15 residues. CDR3 in DNA: TGTGCCAGCAGTACCTCGGGACATCCAGAGTACGAGCAGTACTTC. Translation: CASSTSGHPEYEQYF.

For the CDR3, the DNA is TGTGCCAGCGGGGGTGGCCCCACAGATACGCAGTATTTT. Protein product: CASGGGPTDTQYF. The gene calls are TRBV9 and TRBJ2-3; D assignment may be TRBD1 or TRBD2 (5 bases each). V lost 7 bases to trimming and J lost 2 bases, with 11 bases between them. The germline V gene has CDR1 SGDLS and CDR2 YYNGEE. This CDR3 spans 13 amino acids.

The chain is built from TRBV6-5 and TRBJ1-2; D unclear. Germline lookup yields CDR1 MNHEY and CDR2 SVGAGI. Trimming pared 1 base from V and 6 bases from J, leaving 15 bases between. The CDR3 spans 15 residues. The CDR3, as DNA: TGTGCCAGCAGTTACTATGGCGGGGTGGAGGATGGCTACACCTTC. Translation: CASSYYGGVEDGYTF.

V and J are TRBV5-6 and TRBJ2-2; D call uncertain. Trimming took off 1 base at V and 1 base at J, with 8 bases between the two ends. Germline V CDR1 and CDR2: SGHDT, YYEEEE. The CDR3 extends over 15 amino acids. CDR3 DNA: TGTGCCAGCAGCTTGCTGGGCCAGAACACCGGGGAGCTGTTTTTT. The encoded protein is CASSLLGQNTGELFF.

This rearrangement joins TRBV6-5 to TRBJ2-3; 8 nucleotides line up with TRBD1. Germline V gene sequence: CDR1 MNHEY, CDR2 SVGAGI. J gave up 6 bases and V 0 bases, and 5 bases lay outside the gene matches. This CDR3 is built from 15 residues. CDR3 protein: CASSYSGRQGDTQYF. In nucleotides, the CDR3 is TGTGCCAGCAGTTACTCCGGGCGACAGGGGGATACGCAGTATTTT.

The gene calls are TRBV28 and TRBJ2-2, with D possibly being TRBD1 (5 bases). Germline V gene data show CDR1 as MDHEN and CDR2 as SYDVKM. The CDR3 length is 15 residues. With 3 bases removed from V and 4 bases from J, the gap between germline ends came to 12 bases. CDR3 in amino acids: CASSLLQGGTGELFF. The CDR3 bases are TGTGCCAGCAGTTTGTTGCAGGGTGGCACCGGGGAGCTGTTTTTT.

In its sample, this clone was seen once. V gene TRBV29-1 combines with J gene TRBJ2-3, with TRBD2 matching over 7 bases. The CDR3 loop spans 14 amino acids. V was clipped by 1 base and J by 4 bases; unmatched bases: 5. Germline CDR1 SQVTM, CDR2 ANQGSEA. CDR3 loop: CSVEGTRGADTQYF. The CDR3 coding sequence is TGCAGCGTTGAAGGGACTAGAGGGGCAGATACGCAGTATTTT.